Shown below are 11 T cell receptor beta chains from a single sample sequenced in a study of vaccination effects on CD4 cells after COVID-19. This table comes from immunoSEQ multiplex PCR, and its TCRdb copy is limited to in-frame clones, with some not included. The sample holds around 40,000 clones, roughly 65% seen once. CD4+ T cells were isolated after 10 days of culture. No antigens are known for them. Sequencing used CD4+ T cells from PBMCs cultured without peptide, obtained before COVID-19 vaccination. These receptor sequences come from a human donor who received a COVID-19 vaccine.

The rearrangement links TRBV6-6 to TRBJ1-5; the match to TRBD1 covers 7 bases. V lost 5 bases to trimming and J lost 0 bases; unmatched junction nucleotides: 10. Germline loops: CDR1 MNHNY, CDR2 SVGAGI (reference sequence). This CDR3 is 17 amino acids long. The CDR3 region is CASSPEGQDFSNQPQHF. For the CDR3, the DNA is TGTGCCAGCAGTCCCGAAGGACAGGACTTTAGCAATCAGCCCCAGCATTTT.

The chain has TRBV4-1 and TRBJ1-1; a weak D match, TRBD1 (6 bases). This CDR3 is built from 15 residues. Deletions cut 0 bases from V and 1 base from J, with 9 bases between. Germline CDR1 is MGHRA and CDR2 is YSYEKL. CDR3 region: CASSQEWGQNTEAFF. CDR3 nucleotide sequence: TGCGCCAGCAGCCAAGAGTGGGGACAGAACACTGAAGCTTTCTTT.

This clone rates as medium-sized. The CDR3 DNA reads as TGTGCCAGCAGCCAACCCTTAGAGGCAGGAACTGAAGCTTTCTTT. This gives the protein CASSQPLEAGTEAFF. The chain joins TRBV28 to TRBJ1-1, with unresolved D. Germline assignment: CDR1 MDHEN and CDR2 SYDVKM. The CDR3 has 15 amino acids. V lost 6 bases and J lost 5, with 19 bases in between.

The V and J genes are TRBV6-1 and TRBJ2-7; TRBD2 agrees at 9 bases. The CDR3 has 17 amino acids. Germline CDR1 and CDR2: MNHNS and SASEGT. V was clipped by 0 bases and J by 6 bases; unmatched bases: 12. The CDR3 reads CASSEALFGSGSVEQYF. The CDR3, as DNA: TGTGCCAGCAGTGAAGCGCTTTTCGGTAGCGGGAGTGTCGAGCAGTACTTC.

The CDR3 DNA sequence: TGCGCCAGCAGCCGAGGGACAGCTGGAAACACCATATATTTT. Protein sequence: CASSRGTAGNTIYF. V and J are TRBV5-1 and TRBJ1-3; 7 nucleotides align to TRBD1. After removal of 4 bases from V and 2 bases from J, the junction contained 3 bases not matched to a gene. The CDR3 runs to 14 residues. Germline loops: CDR1 SGHRS, CDR2 YFSETQ.

The V call is TRBV6-5, the J call TRBJ1-1; D unresolved. Trimming cost V 2 bases and J 3 bases, with 7 bases left between them. CDR1 is MNHEY and CDR2 is SVGAGI in the germline V gene. This CDR3 region has 13 residues. Here the CDR3 reads CASSYPSHTEAFF. CDR3 in DNA: TGTGCCAGCAGTTACCCCAGCCACACTGAAGCTTTCTTT.

The V and J genes are TRBV9 and TRBJ2-1; TRBD2 matches 16 bases. The CDR3 is 16 amino acids. Looked up from germline, CDR1 is SGDLS and CDR2 is YYNGEE. Germline trimming cut 2 bases from V and 5 bases from J; bases unmatched to any gene: 1. CDR3 loop: CASSVGTSGRDNEQFF. Written as DNA, the CDR3 is TGTGCCAGCAGCGTTGGGACTAGCGGGAGGGACAATGAGCAGTTCTTC.

Sample share makes this clone medium-sized (0.01 to 0.1%). The chain couples TRBV9 to TRBJ1-2, with TRBD1 as a possible D gene (6 bases). Looked up from germline, CDR1 is SGDLS and CDR2 is YYNGEE. There are 14 residues in the CDR3. V was clipped by 4 bases and J by 4 bases, with 14 bases between them. CDR3 residues: CASSPPTRGYGYTF. The CDR3 coding sequence is TGTGCCAGCAGCCCCCCGACCAGGGGCTATGGCTACACCTTC.

The chain joins TRBV27 to TRBJ1-2, with 9 bases identical to TRBD1. Germline CDR1 MNHEY, CDR2 SMNVEV (reference sequence). This CDR3 spans 15 amino acids. V lost 4 bases to trimming and J lost 4 bases; unmatched junction nucleotides: 7. The CDR3 loop reads CASSSPTGGIYGYTF. The CDR3 DNA follows: TGTGCCAGCAGTTCCCCGACAGGGGGGATCTATGGCTACACCTTC.

The V call is TRBV5-4, the J call TRBJ2-6; D may be TRBD2 (6 bases). V lost 4 bases and J 3 bases, leaving 11 bases between the germline ends. This CDR3 has 15 residues. Looked up from germline, CDR1 is SGHNT and CDR2 is YYREEE (reference sequence). The CDR3 nucleotides are TGTGCCAGCAGCCAGGAGGGGAGTGGGGCCAACGTCCTGACTTTC. Its translation: CASSQEGSGANVLTF.

The chain links TRBV5-1 to TRBJ2-5, with D tentatively TRBD1 (6 bases). Trimming stripped 0 bases from V and 3 bases from J, with 9 bases between. The CDR3 totals 14 residues. CDR1 and CDR2 (germline): SGHRS, YFSETQ. The CDR3 nucleotides are TGCGCCAGCAGCTTGGGCCAGGGGAAAGAGACCCAGTACTTC. Its translation: CASSLGQGKETQYF.